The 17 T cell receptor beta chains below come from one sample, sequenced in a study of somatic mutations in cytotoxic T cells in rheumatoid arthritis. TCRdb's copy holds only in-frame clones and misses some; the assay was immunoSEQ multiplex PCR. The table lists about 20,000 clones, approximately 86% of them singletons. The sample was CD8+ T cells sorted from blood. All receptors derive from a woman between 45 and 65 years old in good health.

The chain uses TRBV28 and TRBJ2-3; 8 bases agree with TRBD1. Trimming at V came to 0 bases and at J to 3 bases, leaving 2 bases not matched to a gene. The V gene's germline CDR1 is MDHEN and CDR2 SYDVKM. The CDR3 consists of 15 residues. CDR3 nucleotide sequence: TGTGCCAGCAGTTTATGGCAGGGGGCGACAGATACGCAGTATTTT. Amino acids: CASSLWQGATDTQYF.

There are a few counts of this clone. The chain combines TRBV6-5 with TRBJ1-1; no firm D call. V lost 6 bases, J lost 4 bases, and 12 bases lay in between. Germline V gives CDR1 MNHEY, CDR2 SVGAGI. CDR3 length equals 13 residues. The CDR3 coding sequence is TGTGCCAGCAGGAAGGGTTTAGGCACTGAAGCTTTCTTT. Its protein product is CASRKGLGTEAFF.

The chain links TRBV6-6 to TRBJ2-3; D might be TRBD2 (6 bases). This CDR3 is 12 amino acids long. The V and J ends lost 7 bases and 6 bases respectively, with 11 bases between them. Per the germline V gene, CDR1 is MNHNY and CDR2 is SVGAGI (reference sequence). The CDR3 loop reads CASNLGGDTQYF. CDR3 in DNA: TGTGCCAGCAACCTTGGGGGGGATACGCAGTATTTT.

This CDR3 is CASSEGLAAVYEQYF. The CDR3, as DNA: TGTGCCAGCAGCGAGGGACTAGCGGCGGTCTACGAGCAGTACTTC. This chain connects TRBV7-2 to TRBJ2-7; TRBD2 aligns across 11 bases. V shed 5 bases and J 3 bases; nucleotides not matched to a gene: 6. CDR1 SGHTA and CDR2 FQGNSA come from the germline V gene. The CDR3 totals 15 residues. Supplemented by reference TRBV7-2 and TRBJ2-7, the full variable domain reads GAGVSQSPSNKVTEKGKDVELRCDPISGHTALYWYRQSLGQGLEFLIYFQGNSAPDKSGLPSDRFSAERTGGSVSTLTIQRTQQEDSAVYLCASSEGLAAVYEQYFGPGTRLTVT.

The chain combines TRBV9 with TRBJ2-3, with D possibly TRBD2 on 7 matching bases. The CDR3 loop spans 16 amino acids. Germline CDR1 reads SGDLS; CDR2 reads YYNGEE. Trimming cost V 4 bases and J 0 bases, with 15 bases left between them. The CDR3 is CASSPGGGASTDTQYF. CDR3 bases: TGTGCCAGCAGCCCAGGTGGGGGGGCTAGCACAGATACGCAGTATTTT.

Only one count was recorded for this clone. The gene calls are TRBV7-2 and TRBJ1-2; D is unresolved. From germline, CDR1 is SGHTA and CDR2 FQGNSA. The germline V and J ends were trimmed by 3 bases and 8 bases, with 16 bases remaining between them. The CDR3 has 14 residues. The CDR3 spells CASSLTPPKEGYTF. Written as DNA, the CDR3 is TGTGCCAGCAGCTTGACACCTCCGAAGGAGGGCTACACCTTC.

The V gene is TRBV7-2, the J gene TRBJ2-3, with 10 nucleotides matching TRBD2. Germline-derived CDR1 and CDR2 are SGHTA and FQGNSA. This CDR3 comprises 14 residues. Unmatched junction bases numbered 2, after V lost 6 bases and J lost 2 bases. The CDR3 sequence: CASSGTSATDTQYF. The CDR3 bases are TGTGCCAGCAGTGGGACTAGCGCCACAGATACGCAGTATTTT.

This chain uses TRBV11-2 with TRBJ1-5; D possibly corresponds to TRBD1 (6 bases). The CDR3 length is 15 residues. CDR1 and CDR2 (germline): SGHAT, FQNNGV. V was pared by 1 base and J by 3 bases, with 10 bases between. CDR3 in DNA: TGTGCCAGCAGCTTAGGGGCAGGGGACAATCAGCCCCAGCATTTT. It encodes CASSLGAGDNQPQHF.

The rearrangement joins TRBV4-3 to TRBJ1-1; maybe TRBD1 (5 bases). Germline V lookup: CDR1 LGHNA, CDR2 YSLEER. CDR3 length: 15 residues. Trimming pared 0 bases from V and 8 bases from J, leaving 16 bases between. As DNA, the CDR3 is TGCGCCAGCAGCCAAGATCTTATAACGACAGCAGAAGCTTTCTTT. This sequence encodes CASSQDLITTAEAFF.

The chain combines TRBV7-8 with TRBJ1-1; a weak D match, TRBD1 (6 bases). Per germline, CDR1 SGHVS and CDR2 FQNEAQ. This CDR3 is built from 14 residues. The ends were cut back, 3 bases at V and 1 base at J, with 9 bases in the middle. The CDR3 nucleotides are TGTGCCAGCAGCTTCACAGGGAAGAACACTGAAGCTTTCTTT. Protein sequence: CASSFTGKNTEAFF.

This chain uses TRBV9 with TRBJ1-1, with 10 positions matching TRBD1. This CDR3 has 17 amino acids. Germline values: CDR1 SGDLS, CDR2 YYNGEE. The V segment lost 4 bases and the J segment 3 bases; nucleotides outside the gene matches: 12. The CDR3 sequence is CASSPRQGASRYTEAFF. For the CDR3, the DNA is TGTGCCAGCAGCCCACGACAGGGGGCTAGTAGATACACTGAAGCTTTCTTT.

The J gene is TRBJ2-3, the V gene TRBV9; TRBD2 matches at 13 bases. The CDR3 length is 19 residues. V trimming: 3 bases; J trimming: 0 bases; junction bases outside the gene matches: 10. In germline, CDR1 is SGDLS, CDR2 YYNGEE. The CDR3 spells CASSGARTSGGLSTDTQYF. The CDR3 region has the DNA TGTGCCAGCAGCGGAGCGAGGACTAGCGGGGGACTAAGCACAGATACGCAGTATTTT.

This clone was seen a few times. In DNA, the CDR3 is TGTGCCAGCAGCGTAGGGCTCAGCGGATACACAGATACGCAGTATTTT. Translation: CASSVGLSGYTDTQYF. V is TRBV9 and J is TRBJ2-3; D is perhaps TRBD2 (5 bases). CDR3 length: 16 residues. V gave up 0 bases and J gave up 2 bases, with 13 bases separating them. The V gene's germline CDR1 is SGDLS and CDR2 YYNGEE.

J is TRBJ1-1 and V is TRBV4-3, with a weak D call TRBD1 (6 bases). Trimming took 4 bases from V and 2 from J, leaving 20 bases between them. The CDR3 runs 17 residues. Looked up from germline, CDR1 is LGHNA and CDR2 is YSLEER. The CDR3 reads CASSRRTRTDRNTEAFF. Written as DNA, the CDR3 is TGCGCCAGCAGCCGAAGAACCAGGACAGATCGAAACACTGAAGCTTTCTTT.

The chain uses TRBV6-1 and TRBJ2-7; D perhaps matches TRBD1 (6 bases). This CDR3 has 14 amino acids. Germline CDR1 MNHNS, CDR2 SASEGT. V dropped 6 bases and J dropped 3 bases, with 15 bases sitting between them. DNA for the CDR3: TGTGCCAGCAGCCTGTATGACAGGCACTACGAGCAGTACGTC. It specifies CASSLYDRHYEQYV.

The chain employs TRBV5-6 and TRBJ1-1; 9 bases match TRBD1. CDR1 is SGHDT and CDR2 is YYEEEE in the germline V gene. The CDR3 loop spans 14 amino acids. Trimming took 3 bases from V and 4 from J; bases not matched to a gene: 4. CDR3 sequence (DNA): TGTGCCAGCAGCTCGGGACAGGGAGGCACTGAAGCTTTCTTT. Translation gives CASSSGQGGTEAFF.

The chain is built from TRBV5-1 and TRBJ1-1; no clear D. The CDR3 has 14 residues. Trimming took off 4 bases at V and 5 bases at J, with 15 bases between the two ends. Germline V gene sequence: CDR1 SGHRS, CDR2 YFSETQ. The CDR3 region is CASSPRGGGTEAFF. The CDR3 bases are TGCGCCAGCAGCCCAAGAGGTGGTGGAACTGAAGCTTTCTTT. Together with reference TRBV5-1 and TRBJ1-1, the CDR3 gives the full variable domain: KAGVTQTPRYLIKTRGQQVTLSCSPISGHRSVSWYQQTPGQGLQFLFEYFSETQRNKGNFPGRFSGRQFSNSRSEMNVSTLELGDSALYLCASSPRGGGTEAFFGQGTRLTVV.